This T cell receptor (beta chain) emerged from a study of glioma-infiltrating T cells after dendritic cell vaccination. The time point denotes: after dendritic cell vaccination, including at tumor progression/relapse. Some clones are missing from TCRdb's copy, which holds only in-frame ones; the method was immunoSEQ multiplex PCR. The sample holds fewer than 75,000 clones, around 85% seen once. The receptor's source is a human donor with glioblastoma. Sample: blood, taken after dendritic cell vaccination.

Written as DNA, the CDR3 is TGTGCCAGCAGCTCTAGCTCCTACAATGAGCAGTTCTTC. It yields the protein CASSSSSYNEQFF. This chain links TRBV7-3 with TRBJ2-1; no firm D call. Germline V gives CDR1 SGHTA, CDR2 FQGTGA. The CDR3 loop spans 13 amino acids. Trimming took off 4 bases at V and 0 bases at J, with 4 bases between the two ends.